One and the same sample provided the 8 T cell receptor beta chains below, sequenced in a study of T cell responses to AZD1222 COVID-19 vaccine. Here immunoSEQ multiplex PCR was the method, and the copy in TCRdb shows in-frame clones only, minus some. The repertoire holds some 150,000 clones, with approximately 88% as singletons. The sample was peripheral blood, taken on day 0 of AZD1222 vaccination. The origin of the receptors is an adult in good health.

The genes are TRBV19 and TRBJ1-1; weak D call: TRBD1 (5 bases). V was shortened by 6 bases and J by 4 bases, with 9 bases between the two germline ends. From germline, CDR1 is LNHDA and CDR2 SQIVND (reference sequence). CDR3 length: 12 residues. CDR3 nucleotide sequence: TGTGCCAGTAGCCGGGACGGCACTGAAGCTTTCTTT. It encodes CASSRDGTEAFF. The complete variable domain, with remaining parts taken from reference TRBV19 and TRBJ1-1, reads DGGITQSPKYLFRKEGQNVTLSCEQNLNHDAMYWYRQDPGQGLRLIYYSQIVNDFQKGDIAEGYSVSREKKESFPLTVTSAQKNPTAFYLCASSRDGTEAFFGQGTRLTVV.

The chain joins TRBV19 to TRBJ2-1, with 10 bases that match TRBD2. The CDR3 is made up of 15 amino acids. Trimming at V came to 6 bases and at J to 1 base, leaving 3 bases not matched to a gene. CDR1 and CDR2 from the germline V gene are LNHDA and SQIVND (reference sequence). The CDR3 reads CASRVAGGSYNEQFF. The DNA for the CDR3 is TGTGCCAGTAGGGTAGCGGGGGGATCCTACAATGAGCAGTTCTTC.

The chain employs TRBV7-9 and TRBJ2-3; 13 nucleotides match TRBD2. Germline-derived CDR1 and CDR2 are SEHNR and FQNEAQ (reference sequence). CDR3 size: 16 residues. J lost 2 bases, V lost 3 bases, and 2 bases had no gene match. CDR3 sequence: CASSFGLAGDTDTQYF. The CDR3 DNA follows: TGTGCCAGCAGCTTCGGACTAGCGGGAGACACAGATACGCAGTATTTT.

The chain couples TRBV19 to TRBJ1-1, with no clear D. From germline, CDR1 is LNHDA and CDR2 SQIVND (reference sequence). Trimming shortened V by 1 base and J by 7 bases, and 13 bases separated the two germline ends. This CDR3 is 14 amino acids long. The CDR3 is CASSIGPRRDEAFF. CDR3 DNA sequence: TGTGCCAGTAGTATAGGGCCCCGAAGGGATGAAGCTTTCTTT. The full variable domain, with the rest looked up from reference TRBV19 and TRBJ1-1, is DGGITQSPKYLFRKEGQNVTLSCEQNLNHDAMYWYRQDPGQGLRLIYYSQIVNDFQKGDIAEGYSVSREKKESFPLTVTSAQKNPTAFYLCASSIGPRRDEAFFGQGTRLTVV.

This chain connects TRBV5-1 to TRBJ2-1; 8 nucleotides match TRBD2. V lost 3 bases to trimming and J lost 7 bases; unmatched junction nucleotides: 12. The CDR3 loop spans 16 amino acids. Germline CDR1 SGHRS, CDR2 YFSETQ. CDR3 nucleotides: TGCGCCAGCAGCTCGGGGGTTTCAGCGGGGGAAAATGAGCAGTTCTTC. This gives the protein CASSSGVSAGENEQFF. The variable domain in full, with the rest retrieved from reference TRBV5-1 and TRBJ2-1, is KAGVTQTPRYLIKTRGQQVTLSCSPISGHRSVSWYQQTPGQGLQFLFEYFSETQRNKGNFPGRFSGRQFSNSRSEMNVSTLELGDSALYLCASSSGVSAGENEQFFGPGTRLTVL.

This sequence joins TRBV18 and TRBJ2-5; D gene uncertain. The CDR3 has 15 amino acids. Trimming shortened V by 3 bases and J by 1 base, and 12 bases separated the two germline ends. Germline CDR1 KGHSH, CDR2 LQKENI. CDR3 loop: CASSPPSTIQETQYF. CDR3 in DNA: TGTGCCAGCTCACCCCCCTCGACAATCCAAGAGACCCAGTACTTC.

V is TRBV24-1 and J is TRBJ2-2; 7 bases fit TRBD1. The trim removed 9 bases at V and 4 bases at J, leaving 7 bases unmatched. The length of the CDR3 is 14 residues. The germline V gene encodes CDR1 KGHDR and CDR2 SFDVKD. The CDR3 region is CATRRTGSTGELFF. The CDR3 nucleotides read TGTGCCACCCGCCGGACAGGATCCACCGGGGAGCTGTTTTTT.

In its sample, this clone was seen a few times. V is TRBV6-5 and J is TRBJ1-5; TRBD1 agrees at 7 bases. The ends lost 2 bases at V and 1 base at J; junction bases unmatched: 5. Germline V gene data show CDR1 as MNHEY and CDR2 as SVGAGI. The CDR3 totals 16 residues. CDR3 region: CASSYGGGRSNQPQHF. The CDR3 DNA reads TGTGCCAGCAGTTACGGAGGGGGCCGAAGCAATCAGCCCCAGCATTTT.